Listed below are T cell receptor beta chains from one sample, sequenced in a study of HIV-infected patients and healthy controls. TCRdb called the 5' RACE reads again in MiXCR, with one record for every CDR3 protein. Of about 6,000 distinct CDR3 sequences in the sample, 10% were seen once. Material: blood, obtained before antiretroviral therapy. Receptor source: an adult with HIV infection. The CDR3 runs from the conserved cysteine through the conserved F or W. Each record gives: D gene, clone size, V gene, J gene, CDR3 protein, CDR3 DNA. The D gene is left open where the match is weak. Clone size is shown for a subset of rows, as once, few, many or a class of expanded clone.

>TRBD1|NA|TRBV5-1|TRBJ2-7
CASSHTGADDEQYF
TGCGCCAGCAGCCATACAGGGGCTGACGACGAGCAGTACTTC
>NA|few|TRBV7-9|TRBJ1-2
CASSTADGYTF
TGTGCCAGCTCAACAGCAGATGGCTACACCTTC
>NA|many|TRBV19|TRBJ2-3
CAASETLTDTQYF
TGTGCCGCAAGCGAAACCCTCACAGATACGCAGTATTTT
>TRBD1|medium-sized|TRBV5-1|TRBJ1-4
CASSGNLGQGATNEKLFF
TGCGCCAGCAGCGGCAATTTGGGACAGGGAGCAACTAATGAAAAACTGTTTTTT
>TRBD1|many|TRBV19|TRBJ2-7
CASSMDREDEQYF
TGTGCCAGTAGTATGGACAGGGAGGACGAGCAGTACTTC
>NA|many|TRBV9|TRBJ1-1
CASSTQVQGTEAFF
TGTGCCAGCAGCACGCAGGTTCAGGGGACTGAAGCTTTCTTT
>NA|NA|TRBV11-1|TRBJ2-1
CASSLEADYNEQFF
TGTGCCAGCAGCTTAGAGGCAGACTACAATGAGCAGTTCTTC
>NA|many|TRBV7-6|TRBJ2-1
CASSLGMGSNEQFF
TGTGCCAGCAGCTTAGGGATGGGAAGCAATGAGCAGTTCTTC
>TRBD2|medium-sized|TRBV5-1|TRBJ2-1
CASQGFAGAYNEQFF
TGCGCCAGCCAAGGCTTCGCGGGGGCCTACAATGAGCAGTTCTTC
>TRBD2|medium-sized|TRBV7-6|TRBJ2-6
CASSLARGTGANVLTF
TGTGCCAGCAGCTTAGCGCGGGGGACTGGGGCCAACGTCCTGACTTTC
>TRBD2|many|TRBV12-3/TRBV12-4|TRBJ2-7
CASSRRAGPYEQYF
TGTGCCAGCAGCAGGAGAGCGGGGCCCTACGAGCAGTACTTC
>TRBD2|NA|TRBV20-1|TRBJ2-3
CSAAKAGLTDTQYF
TGCAGTGCTGCCAAAGCGGGGCTCACAGATACGCAGTATTTT
>TRBD1|many|TRBV20-1|TRBJ2-7
CSARGQGSYEQYF
TGCAGTGCTAGGGGACAGGGCTCCTACGAGCAGTACTTC
>NA|hyperexpanded|TRBV29-1|TRBJ1-1
CSVEGGAHYEAFF
TGCAGCGTTGAAGGGGGGGCCCACTATGAAGCTTTCTTT
>NA|NA|TRBV6-5|TRBJ1-1
CASSEAGQPLEAFF
TGTGCCAGCAGTGAGGCCGGTCAACCCTTGGAGGCTTTCTTT
>TRBD1|many|TRBV14|TRBJ2-1
CASSQRDSAYNEQFF
TGTGCCAGCAGCCAGAGGGACAGTGCCTACAATGAGCAGTTCTTC
>TRBD1|medium-sized|TRBV5-1|TRBJ1-2
CASSIDRAGGYTF
TGCGCCAGCAGCATAGACAGGGCGGGCGGCTACACCTTC
>NA|many|TRBV21-1|TRBJ2-3
CASSKRTGSTDTQYF
TGTGCCAGCAGTAAACGGACAGGGAGCACAGATACGCAGTATTTT
>NA|medium-sized|TRBV7-9|TRBJ1-1
CASSSAAGPTEAFF
TGTGCCAGCAGCTCAGCAGCAGGGCCAACTGAAGCTTTCTTT
>NA|medium-sized|TRBV5-6|TRBJ2-7
CASSLWGWASYEQYF
TGTGCCAGCAGCTTGTGGGGGTGGGCCTCCTACGAGCAGTACTTC
>TRBD1|medium-sized|TRBV7-8|TRBJ2-3
CASSLDEVWQGAATDTQYF
TGTGCCAGCAGCTTAGACGAGGTTTGGCAGGGGGCAGCCACAGATACGCAGTATTTT
>NA|many|TRBV11-2|TRBJ2-3
CASSLGVGGPWTDTQYF
TGTGCCAGCAGCTTAGGCGTGGGGGGGCCATGGACAGATACGCAGTATTTT
>NA|NA|TRBV5-1|TRBJ2-3
CASSLVAAPADTQYF
TGCGCCAGCAGCTTGGTAGCAGCTCCAGCAGATACGCAGTATTTT
>NA|medium-sized|TRBV10-2|TRBJ1-2
CASSEGNSKYYGYTF
TGCGCCAGCAGTGAAGGAAACAGCAAATACTATGGCTACACCTTC
>NA|few|TRBV1|TRBJ2-3
CTSSQVSCGISTDTQYF
TGCACCAGCAGCCAAGTGAGTTGCGGGATCAGCACAGATACGCAGTATTTT
>NA|many|TRBV7-2|TRBJ2-1
CASSLGGGHRNEQFF
TGTGCCAGCAGCTTGGGGGGGGGGCACCGAAATGAGCAGTTCTTC
>NA|medium-sized|TRBV6-5|TRBJ1-2
CASSYAGPDDGYTF
TGTGCCAGCAGTTACGCGGGACCCGATGATGGCTACACCTTC
>TRBD2|medium-sized|TRBV12-3/TRBV12-4|TRBJ2-3
CASSLWLAGEDTQYF
TGTGCCAGCAGTTTATGGCTAGCGGGGGAGGATACGCAGTATTTT
>NA|NA|TRBV5-1|TRBJ2-1
CASRLGGSLNEQFF
TGCGCCAGCAGACTCGGCGGGTCCCTCAATGAGCAGTTCTTC
>NA|medium-sized|TRBV5-1|TRBJ2-3
CASSLGQGSDTQYF
TGCGCCAGCAGCTTGGGGCAGGGGAGTGATACGCAGTATTTT
>TRBD2|many|TRBV7-9|TRBJ2-6
CASSASGGSAGANVLTF
TGTGCCAGCAGTGCTAGCGGGGGTTCGGCAGGGGCCAACGTCCTGACTTTC
>TRBD2|medium-sized|TRBV20-1|TRBJ2-3
CSASRSGGGADTQYF
TGCAGTGCTTCCAGGTCGGGGGGTGGGGCAGATACGCAGTATTTT
>NA|medium-sized|TRBV5-1|TRBJ2-6
CASSPSSGANVLTF
TGCGCCAGCAGCCCAAGCTCCGGGGCCAACGTCCTGACTTTC
>TRBD2|medium-sized|TRBV20-1|TRBJ2-3
CSAQNPGLAGATDTQYF
TGCAGTGCTCAGAACCCTGGACTAGCGGGGGCGACAGATACGCAGTATTTT
>TRBD1|few|TRBV11-2|TRBJ1-2
CASSPIQGAVQHYGYTF
TGTGCCAGCAGCCCCATACAGGGGGCCGTCCAACACTATGGCTACACCTTC
>TRBD1|medium-sized|TRBV7-2|TRBJ2-5
CASSLDGTGAGETQYF
TGTGCCAGCAGCTTAGATGGGACAGGGGCAGGGGAGACCCAGTACTTC
>TRBD1|NA|TRBV14|TRBJ2-3
CASSPGQGADTQYF
TGTGCCAGCAGCCCTGGACAGGGAGCAGATACGCAGTATTTT
>NA|medium-sized|TRBV21-1|TRBJ1-1
CASPKGGMNTEAFF
TGTGCCAGCCCCAAGGGAGGGATGAACACTGAAGCTTTCTTT
>TRBD1|many|TRBV7-2|TRBJ2-5
CASSPSRQGKTQYF
TGTGCCAGCAGCCCATCCAGACAGGGGAAGACCCAGTACTTC
>NA|many|TRBV7-9|TRBJ1-4
CASSPRGDVTNEKLFF
TGTGCCAGCAGCCCTAGGGGGGACGTGACTAATGAAAAACTGTTTTTT
>TRBD2|few|TRBV5-1|TRBJ2-1
CASSAGTSGTYEQFF
TGCGCCAGCAGCGCCGGGACTAGCGGTACATATGAGCAGTTCTTC
>NA|few|TRBV12-3/TRBV12-4|TRBJ1-5
CASGYEQPQHF
TGTGCCAGCGGCTATGAACAGCCCCAGCATTTT
>TRBD1|many|TRBV20-1|TRBJ2-7
CSASPRTGEFYEQYF
TGCAGTGCCTCCCCCCGGACAGGGGAATTCTACGAGCAGTACTTC
>NA|few|TRBV4-1|TRBJ2-3
CASSPRQVSSDTQYF
TGCGCCAGCAGCCCGCGACAGGTTTCTTCAGATACGCAGTATTTT
>NA|medium-sized|TRBV6-6|TRBJ1-1
CASSYRGVNTEAFF
TGTGCCAGCAGTTACAGAGGAGTGAACACTGAAGCTTTCTTT
>NA|medium-sized|TRBV18|TRBJ1-2
CASSPPLGGVGYTF
TGTGCCAGCTCACCCCCGCTTGGGGGCGTCGGCTACACCTTC
>TRBD2|medium-sized|TRBV12-3/TRBV12-4|TRBJ2-5
CASSLAGLAGSQETQYF
TGTGCCAGCAGTTTAGCGGGTCTAGCGGGGAGCCAAGAGACCCAGTACTTC
>TRBD2|once|TRBV29-1|TRBJ2-3
CSTTPRGGHTDTQYF
TGCAGCACAACGCCGCGGGGGGGCCACACAGATACGCAGTATTTT
>TRBD1|medium-sized|TRBV6-1|TRBJ2-5
CASTRDRETQYF
TGTGCCAGCACTAGGGACAGGGAGACCCAGTACTTC